This is a list of T cell receptor beta chains from one sample in a study of blood T cell repertoires in COVID-19. The table came from immunoSEQ multiplex PCR; TCRdb's copy has only in-frame clones and leaves some out. The sample includes 250,000 to 350,000 clones, 90% of them seen just once. The sample comprised PBMCs or T cells enriched from blood (not recorded which). These receptors all come from a man between 60 and 70 years old who had recovered from COVID-19. Both conserved end residues are part of each CDR3. D genes are given only for firm matches. Not all rows give a size; the values are once, few, many and, for expanded clones, a class.

d_gene	j_gene	v_gene	abundance	CDR3nt	CDR3aa
TRBD2	TRBJ2-7	TRBV7-9	-	TGTGCCAGCAGCCCGACTAGCGGGAGCTACGAGCAGTACTTC	CASSPTSGSYEQYF
TRBD2	TRBJ2-7	TRBV10-2	-	TGCGCCAGCGCCCTTCCGGGGGGGCCCAGCTACGAGCAGTACTTC	CASALPGGPSYEQYF
TRBD1	TRBJ2-7	TRBV5-5	-	TGTGCCAGCAGCCGTACACAGGCAGGGGGCGTAAACGAGCAGTACTTC	CASSRTQAGGVNEQYF
TRBD1	TRBJ1-2	TRBV18	-	TGTGCCAGCTCACCCCCTGGACAGGGGAACTATGGCTACACCTTC	CASSPPGQGNYGYTF
-	TRBJ2-1	TRBV5-1	-	TGCGCCAGGCCGTCGGACTACCGGGATGATTCCAATGAGCAGTTCTTC	CARPSDYRDDSNEQFF
-	TRBJ2-5	TRBV2	once	TGTGCCAGCACGTACCAAGAGACCCAGTACTTC	CASTYQETQYF
-	TRBJ2-3	TRBV11-2	-	TGTGCCAGCAGGACTAGTTGGCCCACAGATACGCAGTATTTT	CASRTSWPTDTQYF
TRBD2	TRBJ2-1	TRBV9	few	TGTGCCAGCAGCGTAGATAGCGGGAGTAGCTACAATGAGCAGTTCTTC	CASSVDSGSSYNEQFF
TRBD1	TRBJ2-5	TRBV15	-	TGTGCCACCAGCACCGACAGGGGTCAAGAGACCCAGTACTTC	CATSTDRGQETQYF
TRBD1	TRBJ1-1	TRBV6-5	-	TGTGCCAGCAGCTGGGACAGGCAGAACACTGAAGCTTTCTTT	CASSWDRQNTEAFF
TRBD1	TRBJ1-2	TRBV9	-	TGTGCCAGCAGCGTCACCGGGACAGGGGTTAACTATGGCTACACCTTC	CASSVTGTGVNYGYTF
-	TRBJ1-6	TRBV7-2	-	TGTGCCAGCAGCCTCCTGAGTCAAATCTTTAATTCACCCCTCCACTTT	CASSLLSQIFNSPLHF
-	TRBJ2-4	TRBV27	-	TGTGCCAGCAGTTTATCGGTGGGAGGGGGGAACATTCAGTACTTC	CASSLSVGGGNIQYF
TRBD1	TRBJ1-3	TRBV30	-	TGTGCCCTCAGGGACAGAAGGGTAAACACCATATATTTT	CALRDRRVNTIYF
-	TRBJ1-6	TRBV15	-	TGTGCCACCAGCAGAGATGAGAAATCACCCCTCCACTTT	CATSRDEKSPLHF
-	TRBJ2-5	TRBV5-6	-	TGTGCCAGCAGCTCACAAGAGACCCAGTACTTC	CASSSQETQYF
TRBD1	TRBJ1-2	TRBV5-6	-	TGTGCCAGCAGCTTGGCCTTGGGACAGGGAAGCGACTATGGCTACACCTTC	CASSLALGQGSDYGYTF
TRBD1	TRBJ2-7	TRBV13	-	TGTGCCAGCAGCTACCGTGGGACAGGGTCCTACGAGCAGTACTTC	CASSYRGTGSYEQYF
TRBD1	TRBJ1-2	TRBV18	-	TGTGCCAGCTCACCCGGGACAGGGGCGTATGGCTACACCTTC	CASSPGTGAYGYTF
-	TRBJ1-6	TRBV3-1/TRBV3-2	-	TGTGCCAGCAGCCAACAGGGGATAAATTCACCCCTCCACTTT	CASSQQGINSPLHF
-	TRBJ2-1	TRBV11-2	-	TGTGCCAGCAGCCCAACCAAAACAGGGAGCTCCTACAATGAGCAGTTCTTC	CASSPTKTGSSYNEQFF
TRBD1	TRBJ2-2	TRBV7-6	once	TGTGCCAGCAGCGCCGGACAGGGTATGAACACCGGGGAGCTGTTTTTT	CASSAGQGMNTGELFF
TRBD1	TRBJ2-7	TRBV7-2	-	TGTGCCAGCAGCTTAGGAGGGGGCTACGGATACGAGCAGTACTTC	CASSLGGGYGYEQYF
TRBD2	TRBJ2-3	TRBV6-2/TRBV6-3	-	TGTGCCAGCAGTCCAACTAGCGGGAGAGAGGGTAGCACAGATACGCAGTATTTT	CASSPTSGREGSTDTQYF
-	TRBJ1-4	TRBV9	-	TGTGCCAGCAGCGCTGGGGGGGTAACTAATGAAAAACTGTTTTTT	CASSAGGVTNEKLFF
TRBD2	TRBJ2-7	TRBV20-1	-	TGCAGTGCTAGTGCTGGACTAGTCACCTACGAGCAGTACTTC	CSASAGLVTYEQYF
-	TRBJ1-5	TRBV30	-	TGTGCCTGGAGTGTGACAGGAGATCAGCCCCAGCATTTT	CAWSVTGDQPQHF
TRBD2	TRBJ2-1	TRBV6-4	-	TGTGCCAGCAGTGTAGGGACTAGCGGGAGGAACGAGCAGTTCTTC	CASSVGTSGRNEQFF
TRBD1	TRBJ2-7	TRBV7-7	-	TGTGCTAGCAGCTTGGGGGACAGGGGGACGTACGAGCAGTACTTC	CASSLGDRGTYEQYF
TRBD1	TRBJ2-2	TRBV7-8	-	TGTGCCAGCAGCTTAGTGGCGCAGGGGGCCACCGGGGAGCTGTTTTTT	CASSLVAQGATGELFF
TRBD2	TRBJ2-1	TRBV6-2/TRBV6-3	-	TGTGCCAGCAGTTCCGGACTAGCGGGGCTTTCGGAGTTCTTC	CASSSGLAGLSEFF
-	TRBJ2-4	TRBV5-1	-	TGCGCCAGCCCGGCGCGCAGGGCCAAAAACATTCAGTACTTC	CASPARRAKNIQYF
TRBD1	TRBJ2-2	TRBV6-5	-	TGTGCCAGCAGTTACACGCCGACAGGGGGCACCGGGGAGCTGTTTTTT	CASSYTPTGGTGELFF
TRBD1	TRBJ2-3	TRBV11-3	-	TGTGCCAGCAGCTCCGGACAGGGAAGGGCAGATACGCAGTATTTT	CASSSGQGRADTQYF
TRBD1	TRBJ1-2	TRBV3-1/TRBV3-2	-	TGTGCCAGCAGCCACGGGACAGTCGAAGATGGCTACACCTTC	CASSHGTVEDGYTF
TRBD1	TRBJ2-5	TRBV15	-	TGTGCCACCAGCGGAAGAATTACAGGGGGGCTTGGGACCCAGTACTTC	CATSGRITGGLGTQYF
-	TRBJ2-1	TRBV3-1/TRBV3-2	-	TGTGCCAGGGCTGGAGGGGGGGCCGATAATGAGCAGTTCTTC	CARAGGGADNEQFF
-	TRBJ1-1	TRBV2	-	TGTGCCAGCAGATTGACACAGACACTGAACACTGAAGCTTTCTTT	CASRLTQTLNTEAFF
TRBD1	TRBJ2-2	TRBV5-1	-	TGCGCCAGCAGCCTGACAGGGGATAACACCGGGGAGCTGTTTTTT	CASSLTGDNTGELFF
TRBD1	TRBJ2-5	TRBV27	-	TGTGCCAGCAGCCCCATGGAGACAACAGGGGGCCTTGAGACCCAGTACTTC	CASSPMETTGGLETQYF
TRBD1	TRBJ1-5	TRBV2	few	TGTGCCAGCAGAGGACAGGGGGCTAGTCAGCCCCAGCATTTT	CASRGQGASQPQHF
-	TRBJ2-5	TRBV7-9	-	TGTGCCAGCAGCCGCCCTCTCCCGGGAGAGACCCAGTACTTC	CASSRPLPGETQYF
TRBD1	TRBJ2-1	TRBV4-3	-	TGCGCCAGCAGCCAAGCCCCTGGACAGGGGCATGAGCAGTTCTTC	CASSQAPGQGHEQFF
-	TRBJ2-1	TRBV19	-	TGTGCCAGTAGTATAGTTGCGTACGGGTACAATGAGCAGTTCTTC	CASSIVAYGYNEQFF
-	TRBJ2-1	TRBV7-2	-	TGTGCCAGCAGCTTAGGGTTTAGCGGAGGTGGGGAGCAGTTCTTC	CASSLGFSGGGEQFF
TRBD1	TRBJ1-1	TRBV6-5	once	TGTGCCAGCAGCCAGGGGGTGGACGCTGAAGCTTTCTTT	CASSQGVDAEAFF
TRBD1	TRBJ1-5	TRBV30	-	TGTGCCTGGAGTCCCGGGACAGGGACCGGGCAGCCCCAGCATTTT	CAWSPGTGTGQPQHF